This TCR beta chain is drawn from a study of response to subunit inactivated influenza vaccine. General study points: With each seasonal influenza vaccination, the authors suggested, few new T cells are recruited.

This clonotype was found a few times. Its matching antigen is unknown. The CDR3 length is 15 residues. Looked up from germline, CDR1 is SGHDT and CDR2 is YYEEEE. Trimming at V came to 4 bases and at J to 2 bases, leaving 4 bases not matched to a gene. TCRdb re-derived calls from the RT-PCR reads in MiXCR, one entry per CDR3 protein. Counted here are hundreds of thousands of distinct CDR3 sequences, about 15% occurring once; the ten biggest clones make up around 6.5%. The receptor was isolated from a man aged 50-59 years who received an inactivated influenza vaccine. This chain uses TRBV5-6 with TRBJ1-5, with 9 bases matching TRBD1. This sample comprised PBMCs from blood, obtained around 14 days before vaccination. CDR3 region: CASSPRDRGNQPQHF. The CDR3 DNA reads as TGTGCCAGCAGCCCGCGGGACAGGGGCAATCAGCCCCAGCATTTT.